This T cell receptor beta chain was obtained from a study of shared clonotypes between healthy human individuals. The assay was immunoSEQ multiplex PCR, and TCRdb's table has in-frame clones only and misses some. The sample has a few million clones, about 92% seen once. This CDR3 is built from 15 residues. V lost 4 bases, J lost 4 bases, and 4 bases stayed unmatched. Germline V lookup: CDR1 SGHRS, CDR2 YFSETQ. Concerning this clone: Its antigen is not identified.

The study drew its donors from healthy HIV-negative adults without recent acute infections or vaccinations. The study, taken as a whole, reports: Sampling was confined to blood; repertoires within tissues likely differ.

The chain is built from TRBV5-1 and TRBJ2-7; 14 bases are shared with TRBD2. Specimen: naive CD4+ T cells from PBMCs. Described subset: CD45RA+ positively selected. The source of this sequence is a man aged 18 to 29 in good health. Some clones in this sample may be carry-over from other donors' samples. The CDR3: CASSLRLAGGYEQYF. Written as DNA, the CDR3 is TGCGCCAGCAGCCTTCGACTAGCGGGAGGGTACGAGCAGTACTTC.